The present TCR beta chain was sequenced within a study of blood T cell repertoires in COVID-19. Overall study context: There were acute and convalescent COVID-19 samples, and they came from the United States, Italy and Spain. PBMCs, B-cell-depleted T cells, or T cells provided the cDNA or gDNA that made up the material.

Original handling: It was from reference gene primer amplification that nucleated cell counts were estimated. Method: immunoSEQ multiplex PCR; TCRdb's copy keeps in-frame clones and lacks some. V, J and clone size were drawn from that table, and D and trimming were deduced from the DNA. Of tens of thousands of clones detected, roughly 84% appear once; the ten largest clones hold 29%. Sequencing used peripheral blood. This TCR was recovered from a woman older than 75 with active or convalescent COVID-19.

The chain's CDR3 is CASSREGQGALNTEAFF. CDR3 bases: TGCGCCAGCAGCAGAGAGGGACAGGGGGCCTTGAACACTGAAGCTTTCTTT. The chain recombines TRBV4-1 with TRBJ1-1; TRBD1 matches at 12 bases. This CDR3 contains 17 residues. V shed 5 bases, J shed 0 bases, and the junction held 7 bases outside the gene matches. Germline CDR1 is MGHRA and CDR2 is YSYEKL.